This entry lists 20 T cell receptor beta chains sequenced from one sample in a study of cytomegalovirus exposure and HLA in healthy donors (dated by TCRdb to 2016 to 2017). Library generation was performed with the immunoSEQ multiplex PCR assay. For the multiplex PCR, a mixture combining 60 forward primers for TCR Vbeta segments and 13 reverse primers for TCR Jbeta segments was used. The immuneACCESS repertoire file appears here via TCRdb, limited to in-frame rearrangements. These files lack a portion of the clones; in checked studies, under half of the deficit traces to unresolved V genes, and the cause of the others is not known. This sample has some 45,000 clones in its table, and about nine tenths of those were observed once. The ten most abundant clones make up 8% of the sample. The specimen was PBMCs. The receptor source for this set is a woman aged 40 to 50 in good health and CMV-seropositive.

The chain recombines TRBV27 with TRBJ1-6; 8 bases line up with TRBD1. The CDR3 covers 17 residues. Germline CDR1 reads MNHEY; CDR2 reads SMNVEV (reference sequence). V dropped 5 bases and J dropped 7; count of bases not matched to a gene: 13. The CDR3 region is CASSTRQGLERNSPLHF. The CDR3 DNA is TGTGCCAGCAGTACCCGACAGGGGTTGGAAAGGAATTCACCCCTCCACTTT.

This clone was found a few times. The J gene is TRBJ2-7, the V gene TRBV9; D perhaps matches TRBD2 (5 bases). Germline V gene lookup returns CDR1 SGDLS and CDR2 YYNGEE. The CDR3 extends over 17 amino acids. V was trimmed by 3 bases and J by 4 bases, leaving 23 bases between them. The CDR3 protein is CASSDTQLQGADYEQYF. The DNA of the CDR3 is TGTGCCAGCAGCGACACACAGCTTCAAGGAGCGGATTACGAGCAGTACTTC. The whole variable domain, filled in from reference TRBV9 and TRBJ2-7, reads DSGVTQTPKHLITATGQRVTLRCSPRSGDLSVYWYQQSLDQGLQFLIQYYNGEERAKGNILERFSAQQFPDLHSELNLSSLELGDSALYFCASSDTQLQGADYEQYFGPGTRLTVT.

The chain carries TRBV15 and TRBJ1-3, with 7 bases matching TRBD1. This CDR3 contains 14 residues. Trimming cost V 4 bases and J 2 bases; bases outside gene matches: 2. Germline CDR1 is LNHNV and CDR2 is YYDKDF (reference sequence). Here the CDR3 reads CATSTGQAGNTIYF. CDR3 nucleotides: TGTGCCACCAGCACAGGACAGGCTGGAAACACCATATATTTT.

This chain's CDR3 is CASSTGGADNEQFF. CDR3 coding DNA: TGTGCCAGCAGTACGGGGGGGGCAGACAATGAGCAGTTCTTC. This chain links TRBV6-1 with TRBJ2-1, with 8 bases that match TRBD2. The germline gives CDR1 MNHNS, CDR2 SASEGT. The length of the CDR3 is 14 residues. The ends lost 5 bases at V and 5 bases at J; junction bases unmatched: 5.

Points on this clone: The junction differs from germline at one of its ends, possibly a read error. V is TRBV7-9 and J is TRBJ2-5; 9 nucleotides match TRBD1. Germline V gene data show CDR1 as SEHNR and CDR2 as FQNEAQ (reference sequence). This CDR3 region has 16 residues. The CDR3 sequence is CSSSSGTGSLGETQYF. CDR3 in DNA: TGTTCCAGCAGCTCCGGGACAGGGTCTTTGGGGGAGACCCAGTACTTC.

This rearrangement joins TRBV6-1 to TRBJ1-2; no definite D call. Per germline, CDR1 MNHNS and CDR2 SASEGT. V lost 1 base and J 10 bases, leaving 7 bases between the germline ends. The CDR3 runs 11 residues. The CDR3 protein is CASSEEILYTF. As DNA, the CDR3 is TGTGCCAGCAGTGAAGAAATCCTCTACACCTTC.

J is TRBJ1-5 and V is TRBV6-6; D is unresolved. CDR1 is MNHNY, CDR2 SVGAGI, per germline (reference sequence). V lost 6 bases to trimming and J lost 3 bases, with 15 bases between them. The CDR3 is made up of 15 amino acids. The CDR3 loop reads CASSFDVTYNQPQHF. The DNA for the CDR3 is TGTGCCAGCAGCTTCGATGTCACCTACAATCAGCCCCAGCATTTT.

The J gene is TRBJ2-3, the V gene TRBV7-9, with 8 nucleotides matching TRBD2. The CDR3 is 16 amino acids. The ends lost 5 bases at V and 4 bases at J; junction bases unmatched: 11. Germline V gene data show CDR1 as SEHNR and CDR2 as FQNEAQ (reference sequence). The CDR3 DNA reads as TGTGCCAGCAGCCAGAGACTAGCGTTGGGGGCAGATACGCAGTATTTT. It specifies CASSQRLALGADTQYF.

This chain joins TRBV14 and TRBJ2-7; D is perhaps TRBD2 (5 bases). CDR3 length equals 13 residues. Deletions cut 7 bases from V and 3 bases from J, with 13 bases between. Germline V gives CDR1 SGHDN, CDR2 FVKESK. CDR3 region: CASNKRYDYEQYF. For the CDR3, the DNA is TGTGCCAGCAACAAGCGGTACGACTACGAGCAGTACTTC.

The chain has TRBV7-2 and TRBJ2-5, with D possibly being TRBD2 (6 bases). Germline CDR1 reads SGHTA; CDR2 reads FQGNSA. The V gene lost 5 bases and the J gene lost 9 bases, with 13 bases spanning the gap. The CDR3 is made up of 12 amino acids. The CDR3 DNA is TGTGCCAGCAGCACGCGCTCGGGAGCCCAGTACTTC. Amino acid sequence: CASSTRSGAQYF.

This clone was seen a few times. The chain links TRBV28 to TRBJ2-5; 11 bases are a match to TRBD2. Germline lookup yields CDR1 MDHEN and CDR2 SYDVKM. CDR3 length equals 16 residues. With V trimmed by 6 bases and J by 5 bases, 11 bases remained unmatched. CDR3 coding DNA: TGTGCCAGCAGAGCCTCTCTCCGACTAGCGGGGGAGACCCAGTACTTC. Its translation: CASRASLRLAGETQYF. Using reference TRBV28 and TRBJ2-5 for the parts outside the CDR3, the full variable domain is DVKVTQSSRYLVKRTGEKVFLECVQDMDHENMFWYRQDPGLGLRLIYFSYDVKMKEKGDIPEGYSVSREKKERFSLILESASTNQTSMYLCASRASLRLAGETQYFGPGTRLLVL.

The V and J genes are TRBV7-9 and TRBJ2-1; TRBD2 is a possible D gene (5 bases). Germline-derived CDR1 and CDR2 are SEHNR and FQNEAQ (reference sequence). The CDR3 spans 11 residues. For the CDR3, the DNA is TGTTCCGTCCTGCGTCAGGAGGCGCAGTTCTTC. Its protein is CSVLRQEAQFF. Complete variable domain (other parts from reference TRBV7-9 and TRBJ2-1): DTGVSQNPRHKITKRGQNVTFRCDPISEHNRLYWYRQTLGQGPEFLTYFQNEAQLEKSRLLSDRFSAERPKGSFSTLEIQRTEQGDSAMYLCSVLRQEAQFFGPGTRLTVL.

The chain is built from TRBV28 and TRBJ1-5; the D gene is possibly TRBD1 (5 bases). Trimming pared 3 bases from V and 5 bases from J, leaving 14 bases between. Germline-derived CDR1 and CDR2 are MDHEN and SYDVKM. CDR3 length equals 15 residues. The CDR3 loop reads CASSFRQGGHQPQHF. The CDR3 DNA is TGTGCCAGCAGTTTCCGGCAGGGAGGGCATCAGCCCCAGCATTTT.

The V gene is TRBV15, the J gene TRBJ2-4; TRBD2 matches at 9 bases. Per the germline V gene, CDR1 is LNHNV and CDR2 is YYDKDF (reference sequence). CDR3 length: 16 residues. V lost 5 bases, J lost 8 bases, and 13 bases stayed unmatched. The CDR3: CATSGRGSSGKDIQYF. The CDR3 bases are TGTGCCACCAGCGGCAGAGGATCTAGCGGGAAAGACATTCAGTACTTC.

The gene calls are TRBV4-2 and TRBJ2-2; 7 bases line up with TRBD1. Germline lookup yields CDR1 LGHNA and CDR2 YNFKEQ. V lost 4 bases and J lost 2; bases outside the gene matches: 10. The CDR3 loop spans 17 amino acids. In DNA, the CDR3 is TGTGCCAGCAGCCGGAAGGGGCAGGGGGTTAACACCGGGGAGCTGTTTTTT. Amino acid sequence: CASSRKGQGVNTGELFF.

The chain uses TRBV6-1 and TRBJ2-3, with 10 bases matching TRBD2. The germline CDR1 and CDR2 sequences are MNHNS and SASEGT. V was clipped by 6 bases and J by 1 base; unmatched bases: 1. The CDR3 totals 14 residues. CDR3: CASRGTSGTDTQYF. CDR3 bases: TGTGCCAGCAGGGGGACTAGCGGCACAGATACGCAGTATTTT.

The chain is built from TRBV11-2 and TRBJ2-7; 12 positions agree with TRBD2. V lost 3 bases and J lost 4; bases outside the gene matches: 7. The CDR3 covers 16 residues. CDR1 is SGHAT and CDR2 is FQNNGV in the germline V gene. The CDR3 sequence is CASSFGRLAGGYEQYF. DNA of the CDR3: TGTGCCAGCAGCTTCGGCCGCCTAGCGGGGGGGTACGAGCAGTACTTC.

The rearrangement links TRBV7-9 to TRBJ2-7; TRBD1 is a possible D gene (7 bases). This CDR3 comprises 14 residues. V gave up 2 bases and J gave up 0 bases, with 8 bases separating them. Germline V gives CDR1 SEHNR, CDR2 FQNEAQ (reference sequence). For the CDR3, the DNA is TGTGCCAGCAGCTTACAGGGGGGCTCCTACGAGCAGTACTTC. This translates into CASSLQGGSYEQYF.

This chain connects TRBV28 to TRBJ2-1; D is possibly TRBD2 (6 bases). This CDR3 contains 15 residues. V was clipped by 5 bases and J by 10 bases, with 21 bases between them. Germline V CDR1 and CDR2: MDHEN, SYDVKM. CDR3 region: CASSPPGTASSEQFF. The CDR3 DNA is TGTGCCAGCAGTCCCCCGGGGACTGCCAGCAGCGAGCAGTTCTTC. The complete variable domain, with remaining parts taken from reference TRBV28 and TRBJ2-1, reads DVKVTQSSRYLVKRTGEKVFLECVQDMDHENMFWYRQDPGLGLRLIYFSYDVKMKEKGDIPEGYSVSREKKERFSLILESASTNQTSMYLCASSPPGTASSEQFFGPGTRLTVL.

This clone was seen only a few times. The rearrangement links TRBV5-1 to TRBJ1-1, with D uncertain. The CDR3 runs to 14 residues. The germline V gene encodes CDR1 SGHRS and CDR2 YFSETQ. Deletions cut 0 bases from V and 5 bases from J, with 11 bases between. The CDR3, as DNA: TGCGCCAGCAGCTTGGTTGCGGGAAATACTGAAGCTTTCTTT. It yields the protein CASSLVAGNTEAFF.